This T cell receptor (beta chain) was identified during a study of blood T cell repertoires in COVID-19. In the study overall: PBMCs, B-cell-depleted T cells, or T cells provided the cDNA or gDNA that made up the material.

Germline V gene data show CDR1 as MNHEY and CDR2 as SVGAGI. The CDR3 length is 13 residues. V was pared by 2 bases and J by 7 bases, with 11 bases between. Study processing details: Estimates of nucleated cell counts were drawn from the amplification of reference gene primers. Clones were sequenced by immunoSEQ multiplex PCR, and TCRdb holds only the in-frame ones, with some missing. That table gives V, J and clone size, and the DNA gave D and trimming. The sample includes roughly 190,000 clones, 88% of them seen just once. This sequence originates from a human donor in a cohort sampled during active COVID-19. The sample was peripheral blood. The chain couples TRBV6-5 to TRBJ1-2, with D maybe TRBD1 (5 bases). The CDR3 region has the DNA TGTGCCAGCAGTTACGGACATTTCGGTGGCTACACCTTC. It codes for CASSYGHFGGYTF.